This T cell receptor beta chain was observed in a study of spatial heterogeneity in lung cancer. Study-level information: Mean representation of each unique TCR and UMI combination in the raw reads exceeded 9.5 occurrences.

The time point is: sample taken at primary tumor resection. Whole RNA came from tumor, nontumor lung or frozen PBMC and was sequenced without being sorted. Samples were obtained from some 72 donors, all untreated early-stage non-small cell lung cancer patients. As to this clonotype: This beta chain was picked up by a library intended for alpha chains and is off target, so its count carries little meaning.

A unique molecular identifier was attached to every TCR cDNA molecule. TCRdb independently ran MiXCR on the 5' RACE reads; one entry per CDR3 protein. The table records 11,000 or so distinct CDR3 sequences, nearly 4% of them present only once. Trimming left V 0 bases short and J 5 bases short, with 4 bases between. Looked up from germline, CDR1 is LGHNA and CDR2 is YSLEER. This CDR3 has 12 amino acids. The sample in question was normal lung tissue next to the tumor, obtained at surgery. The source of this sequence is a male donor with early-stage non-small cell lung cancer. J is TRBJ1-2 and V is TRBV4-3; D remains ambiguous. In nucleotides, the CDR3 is TGCGCCAGCAGCCAAGATCTGTATGGCTACACCTTC. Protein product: CASSQDLYGYTF.